The 32 T cell receptor beta chains reported below all come from one sample, sequenced in a study of yellow fever vaccine responses in identical twins. TCRdb re-called the RT-PCR reads through MiXCR, storing one row per CDR3 protein. The data hold 35,000 or so distinct CDR3 sequences, with 45% to 65% observed a single time. Sequencing was performed on T cells from blood (PBMCs), unsorted or a sorted subset (not recorded which), taken before or after yellow fever vaccination (not recorded which). The receptors here all came from a woman in her late teens or twenties who received the yellow fever vaccine.

The genes are TRBV2 and TRBJ2-5; D is ambiguous. Germline lookup yields CDR1 SNHLY and CDR2 FYNNEI. Trimming removed 8 bases at V and 0 bases at J, with 7 bases between. There are 12 residues in the CDR3. The CDR3 loop is CASERYQETQYF. Here the CDR3 DNA reads TGTGCCAGCGAACGGTACCAAGAGACCCAGTACTTC.

A few counts support this clonotype. This chain uses TRBV7-3 with TRBJ2-3, with D tentatively TRBD1 (5 bases). V was cut by 1 base and J by 1 base, with 9 bases left in between. Germline V lookup: CDR1 SGHTA, CDR2 FQGTGA. The CDR3 consists of 15 residues. The CDR3 nucleotides are TGTGCCAGCAGCTTAAGCTGGGGCCGCACAGATACGCAGTATTTT. Its protein product is CASSLSWGRTDTQYF.

V usage is TRBV11-3 and J usage is TRBJ2-7, with TRBD1 as a possible D gene (5 bases). V lost 6 bases and J 6 bases, leaving 15 bases between the germline ends. The CDR3 contains 13 residues. CDR1 SGHNT and CDR2 YENEEA come from the germline V gene. The CDR3 region has the DNA TGTGCCAGCAGAAAGGACACCCTCGGCGAGCAGTACTTC. It codes for CASRKDTLGEQYF.

This clonotype was found a few times. The V gene is TRBV18, the J gene TRBJ2-7; possibly TRBD1 for D (5 bases). From germline, CDR1 is KGHSH and CDR2 LQKENI. This CDR3 has 13 amino acids. Trimming shortened V by 4 bases and J by 5 bases, and 12 bases separated the two germline ends. CDR3 sequence (DNA): TGTGCCAGCTCACTCCTCAGGGTGGACGAGCAGTACTTC. Translating it yields CASSLLRVDEQYF.

The chain joins TRBV11-1 to TRBJ2-1, with D possibly matching TRBD2 (5 bases). V dropped 5 bases and J dropped 7 bases, with 15 bases sitting between them. The germline CDR1 and CDR2 sequences are SGHAT and FQDESV (reference sequence). The CDR3 is 14 residues long. CDR3 nucleotides: TGTGCCAGCAGCCCTGCTGGAACGGGGAATGAGCAGTTCTTC. Translating it yields CASSPAGTGNEQFF.

This chain joins TRBV7-9 and TRBJ2-7; 7 nucleotides agree with TRBD2. CDR1 SEHNR and CDR2 FQNEAQ come from the germline V gene (reference sequence). The CDR3 length is 13 residues. With V trimmed by 3 bases and J by 6 bases, 5 bases remained unmatched. CDR3 DNA sequence: TGTGCCAGCAGCTTGGGGGGGAGTCCCGAGCAGTACGTC. Protein sequence: CASSLGGSPEQYV.

The chain has TRBV29-1 and TRBJ1-1; TRBD1 matches 10 bases. Looked up from germline, CDR1 is SQVTM and CDR2 is ANQGSEA. The CDR3 contains 14 residues. Trimming took 6 bases from V and 0 from J; bases not matched to a gene: 4. The DNA for the CDR3 is TGCAGCGTGGGACAGGGGTACATGAACACTGAAGCTTTCTTT. Translated: CSVGQGYMNTEAFF.

The chain has TRBV5-1 and TRBJ1-4; weak D call: TRBD1 (5 bases). This CDR3 is built from 14 residues. Trimming removed 4 bases at V and 8 bases at J, with 15 bases between. Looked up from germline, CDR1 is SGHRS and CDR2 is YFSETQ. The CDR3 spells CASSLGTEGEKLFF. The CDR3 region has the DNA TGCGCCAGCAGCCTGGGGACCGAGGGGGAAAAACTGTTTTTT.

The chain links TRBV29-1 to TRBJ2-3, with a tentative D call TRBD2 (6 bases). Deletions cut 6 bases from V and 0 bases from J, with 10 bases between. Germline lookup yields CDR1 SQVTM and CDR2 ANQGSEA. The CDR3 is made up of 13 amino acids. The CDR3 nucleotides are TGCAGCGTCGGGAGCGGGAGCACAGATACGCAGTATTTT. The encoded protein is CSVGSGSTDTQYF.

The chain is built from TRBV11-1 and TRBJ2-1; TRBD1 aligns across 12 bases. The J segment lost 8 bases and the V segment lost 1 base, leaving 6 bases of the junction unmatched. CDR1 and CDR2 (germline): SGHAT, FQDESV (reference sequence). The CDR3 consists of 16 residues. CDR3 loop: CASSLGGQGARYEQFF. The CDR3 bases are TGTGCCAGCAGCTTAGGGGGACAGGGGGCTCGGTATGAGCAGTTCTTC.

The rearrangement joins TRBV10-3 to TRBJ1-1; D is possibly TRBD1 (6 bases). V lost 3 bases to trimming and J lost 3 bases, with 14 bases between them. Germline lookup yields CDR1 ENHRY and CDR2 SYGVKD. This CDR3 has 15 residues. The CDR3 is CAISDPTGPDTEAFF. CDR3 nucleotides: TGTGCCATCAGTGACCCGACAGGACCTGACACTGAAGCTTTCTTT.

This clonotype has a handful of counts. J is TRBJ1-1 and V is TRBV20-1; D remains unclear. With 2 bases removed from V and 3 bases from J, the gap between germline ends came to 7 bases. The V gene's germline CDR1 is DFQATT and CDR2 SNEGSKA (reference sequence). The CDR3 is 12 amino acids. The CDR3 here is CSARKGYTEAFF. CDR3 DNA sequence: TGCAGTGCTAGAAAGGGTTACACTGAAGCTTTCTTT.

The V call is TRBV6-2 or TRBV6-3, the J call TRBJ2-5; no reliable D call. CDR3 length: 13 amino acids. With 2 bases removed from V and 5 bases from J, the gap between germline ends came to 9 bases. The germline V gene encodes CDR1 MNHEY and CDR2 SVGEGT. The CDR3 loop reads CASSYGVRETQYF. In nucleotides, the CDR3 is TGTGCCAGCAGTTACGGGGTCCGGGAGACCCAGTACTTC.

This clonotype was picked up one time. This chain links TRBV19 with TRBJ2-1; D uncertain. Per the germline V gene, CDR1 is LNHDA and CDR2 is SQIVND (reference sequence). CDR3 length equals 11 residues. V lost 8 bases and J lost 12, with 14 bases in between. Here the CDR3 reads CASGPGRGQFF. DNA of the CDR3: TGTGCCAGTGGCCCCGGCCGAGGGCAGTTCTTC.

The CDR3 DNA sequence: TGCAGCGTTGCGTTGACAAGCGGGAATTCAGATACGCAGTATTTT. Its protein product is CSVALTSGNSDTQYF. The chain employs TRBV29-1 and TRBJ2-3; 7 nucleotides agree with TRBD2. This CDR3 spans 15 amino acids. Losses at the gene ends were 4 bases for V and 4 bases for J; bases not matched to a gene: 11. The germline V gene encodes CDR1 SQVTM and CDR2 ANQGSEA.

This clonotype was counted only a few times. The chain uses TRBV11-1 and TRBJ2-2, with no clear D. The germline V and J ends were trimmed by 1 base and 0 bases, with 6 bases remaining between them. The CDR3 covers 15 residues. Germline V gives CDR1 SGHAT, CDR2 FQDESV (reference sequence). CDR3 DNA sequence: TGTGCCAGCAGCTTAGGGGCAACGAACACCGGGGAGCTGTTTTTT. Protein: CASSLGATNTGELFF.

The chain has TRBV15 and TRBJ1-2; D might be TRBD1 (5 bases). Trimming stripped 3 bases from V and 5 bases from J, with 16 bases between. The CDR3 spans 15 residues. CDR1 and CDR2 from the germline V gene are LNHNV and YYDKDF (reference sequence). CDR3 loop: CATSRTRDVVYGYTF. DNA of the CDR3: TGTGCCACCAGCAGGACCCGGGACGTCGTTTATGGCTACACCTTC.

This clonotype has more than one count but fewer than ten. The V gene is TRBV7-3, the J gene TRBJ1-5; D remains ambiguous. In germline, CDR1 is SGHTA, CDR2 FQGTGA. CDR3 length equals 14 residues. V lost 2 bases to trimming and J lost 7 bases, with 12 bases between them. The DNA of the CDR3 is TGTGCCAGCAGCTTATCCGGGGATGGGCAGCCCCAGCATTTT. Encoded protein: CASSLSGDGQPQHF.

J is TRBJ2-7 and V is TRBV11-2; a weak D match, TRBD2 (5 bases). V lost 5 bases to trimming and J lost 1 base, with 12 bases between them. CDR3 length: 14 amino acids. Looked up from germline, CDR1 is SGHAT and CDR2 is FQNNGV. CDR3 protein: CASSPEAVSYEQYF. CDR3 nucleotide sequence: TGTGCCAGCAGCCCCGAAGCGGTTTCCTACGAGCAGTACTTC.

The CDR3 loop is CASSPPGAGNQPQHF. The CDR3 DNA reads as TGTGCCAGCTCACCTCCGGGGGCCGGCAATCAGCCCCAGCATTTT. The chain is built from TRBV18 and TRBJ1-5; a possible D gene is TRBD1 (6 bases). Trimming removed 3 bases from V and 2 bases from J, with 11 bases in between. Germline CDR1 and CDR2: KGHSH and LQKENI. CDR3 length: 15 residues. Full variable domain (outside the CDR3, taken from reference TRBV18 and TRBJ1-5): NAGVMQNPRHLVRRRGQEARLRCSPMKGHSHVYWYRQLPEEGLKFMVYLQKENIIDESGMPKERFSAEFPKEGPSILRIQQVVRGDSAAYFCASSPPGAGNQPQHFGDGTRLSIL.

This clonotype was observed a few times. V usage is TRBV20-1 and J usage is TRBJ1-2; perhaps TRBD1 as D (5 bases). Germline V gene lookup returns CDR1 DFQATT and CDR2 SNEGSKA (reference sequence). Trimming pared 1 base from V and 5 bases from J, leaving 11 bases between. This CDR3 is built from 13 residues. This chain's CDR3 is CSARVRSGYGYTF. CDR3 coding DNA: TGCAGTGCTAGAGTCCGCTCAGGGTATGGCTACACCTTC.

This chain links TRBV10-3 with TRBJ1-1, with D perhaps TRBD1 (5 bases). This CDR3 is built from 15 residues. V gave up 0 bases and J gave up 2 bases, with 10 bases separating them. CDR1 ENHRY and CDR2 SYGVKD come from the germline V gene. CDR3 nucleotides: TGTGCCATCAGTGAGTCTGGTAGGGGTAACACTGAAGCTTTCTTT. Its protein is CAISESGRGNTEAFF.

The table lists this clonotype with a count of one. The V gene is TRBV5-6, the J gene TRBJ2-7; D is ambiguous. Germline lookup yields CDR1 SGHDT and CDR2 YYEEEE. Trimming stripped 2 bases from V and 0 bases from J, with 9 bases between. This CDR3 is 14 amino acids long. This CDR3 is CASSFSRSSYEQYV. The CDR3 nucleotides are TGTGCCAGCAGCTTCTCCAGGAGCTCCTACGAGCAGTACGTC.

The rearrangement links TRBV18 to TRBJ2-2; no reliable D call. The CDR3 sequence is 16 residues long. With 1 base removed from V and 2 bases from J, the gap between germline ends came to 11 bases. Germline V gene lookup returns CDR1 KGHSH and CDR2 LQKENI. The CDR3: CASSPLSQLNTGELFF. Written as DNA, the CDR3 is TGTGCCAGCTCACCACTGTCCCAGCTCAACACCGGGGAGCTGTTTTTT.

This sequence joins TRBV5-1 and TRBJ1-6; TRBD1 matches 7 bases. J gave up 7 bases and V 1 base, and 5 bases lay outside the gene matches. The CDR3 loop spans 15 amino acids. CDR1 and CDR2 (germline): SGHRS, YFSETQ. CDR3 protein: CASSLPGGENSPLHF. Written as DNA, the CDR3 is TGCGCCAGCAGCTTGCCAGGGGGTGAAAATTCACCCCTCCACTTT.

This clonotype came up a few times. The J gene is TRBJ2-7, the V gene TRBV29-1; tentative D call: TRBD1 (6 bases). This CDR3 region has 14 residues. Germline V gives CDR1 SQVTM, CDR2 ANQGSEA. Trimming left V 1 base short and J 2 bases short, with 12 bases between. CDR3: CSVEGQGKPYEQYF. The CDR3 bases are TGCAGCGTTGAAGGGCAGGGGAAGCCCTACGAGCAGTACTTC.

The rearrangement links TRBV18 to TRBJ2-7; possible D gene TRBD1, 5 bases. The CDR3 sequence is 13 residues long. The V end was cut by 4 bases, the J end by 4 bases, with 11 bases between. Per the germline V gene, CDR1 is KGHSH and CDR2 is LQKENI. The CDR3 DNA is TGTGCCAGCTCACTTGGAAGGGGTTACGAGCAGTACGTC. It specifies CASSLGRGYEQYV.

J is TRBJ1-1 and V is TRBV4-1; D gene unclear. Looked up from germline, CDR1 is MGHRA and CDR2 is YSYEKL. The CDR3 covers 14 residues. The V end lost 0 bases, the J end lost 4 bases, and 9 bases lay between the germline ends. CDR3 sequence reads: CASSQDKRFTEAFF. DNA of the CDR3: TGCGCCAGCAGCCAAGACAAAAGATTCACTGAAGCTTTCTTT.

In this sample, this clonotype turned up a few times. The rearrangement joins TRBV2 to TRBJ2-2; D is possibly TRBD1 or TRBD2 (5 bases each). Trimming pared 6 bases from V and 7 bases from J, leaving 21 bases between. This CDR3 contains 16 residues. Germline values: CDR1 SNHLY, CDR2 FYNNEI. In DNA form, the CDR3 reads TGTGCCAGCAGGGAATTCGGGGCCGCAGAGGGCGGGGAGCTGTTTTTT. The encoded protein is CASREFGAAEGGELFF.

The chain employs TRBV4-1 and TRBJ2-3; 7 nucleotides align to TRBD2. The CDR3 is made up of 17 amino acids. Germline CDR1 reads MGHRA; CDR2 reads YSYEKL. The ends lost 0 bases at V and 0 bases at J; junction bases unmatched: 6. The CDR3, as DNA: TGCGCCAGCAGCCAAGAGGGGAGCGGGACTAGCACAGATACGCAGTATTTT. Translating gives CASSQEGSGTSTDTQYF.

The chain links TRBV18 to TRBJ2-1, with 8 bases aligning to TRBD1. The CDR3 contains 13 residues. V was pared by 5 bases and J by 10 bases, with 7 bases of the junction left unmatched. The V gene's germline CDR1 is KGHSH and CDR2 LQKENI. Written as DNA, the CDR3 is TGTGCCAGCTCATCGACAGGGGTCGACGAGCAGTTCTTC. Translated, it gives CASSSTGVDEQFF.

The V gene is TRBV11-1, the J gene TRBJ2-1; D might be TRBD2 (5 bases). The CDR3 is made up of 13 amino acids. Germline CDR1 SGHAT, CDR2 FQDESV (reference sequence). V shed 6 bases and J shed 4 bases, with 10 bases lying between them. DNA of the CDR3: TGTGCCAGCAGACCGCAGCGGTACAATGAGCAGTTCTTC. It codes for CASRPQRYNEQFF.